Listed here are 20 T cell receptor beta chains from one sample, sequenced in a study of technical replicates of blood from a handful of donors. Sequencing used immunoSEQ multiplex PCR; TCRdb keeps in-frame clones, though not all of them. This sample has 85,000 to 100,000 clones, with 85% to 95% found just once. Sequenced sample: T cells isolated from PBMCs. Receptors originate from a human donor in good health.

The genes are TRBV2 and TRBJ2-5, with 10 bases fitting TRBD2. Per germline, CDR1 SNHLY and CDR2 FYNNEI. This CDR3 is 19 amino acids long. Trimming took 0 bases from V and 0 from J; bases not matched to a gene: 10. In nucleotides, the CDR3 is TGTGCCAGCAGTGAAGCGGGGGCTCAGCGGGAGGGAAACCAAGAGACCCAGTACTTC. Its translation is CASSEAGAQREGNQETQYF.

The V gene is TRBV5-6, the J gene TRBJ1-2; D is unclear. The CDR3 spans 16 residues. Trimming shortened V by 4 bases and J by 3 bases, and 19 bases separated the two germline ends. Germline lookup yields CDR1 SGHDT and CDR2 YYEEEE. CDR3 region: CASSHLRGGIDYGYTF. DNA of the CDR3: TGTGCCAGCAGCCACCTAAGAGGCGGGATAGACTATGGCTACACCTTC.

The gene calls are TRBV4-1 and TRBJ1-5, with D perhaps TRBD1 (5 bases). Germline CDR1 reads MGHRA; CDR2 reads YSYEKL. The CDR3 has 19 amino acids. V was pared by 1 base and J by 2 bases, with 21 bases between. CDR3 bases: TGCGCCAGCAGCCAAGTTTCGATGGGGTTTGAAGGGGGCAATCAGCCCCAGCATTTT. Protein sequence: CASSQVSMGFEGGNQPQHF.

The chain employs TRBV10-3 and TRBJ2-3; 8 bases are a match to TRBD2. The CDR3 extends over 15 amino acids. CDR1 is ENHRY, CDR2 SYGVKD, per germline. V lost 7 bases to trimming and J lost 2 bases; unmatched junction nucleotides: 8. CDR3 protein: CAIKETSGSTDTQYF. The CDR3 region has the DNA TGTGCCATCAAAGAAACTAGCGGATCCACAGATACGCAGTATTTT.

The V gene is TRBV7-9, the J gene TRBJ2-2; 7 nucleotides agree with TRBD1. Germline assignment: CDR1 SEHNR and CDR2 FQNEAQ (reference sequence). The V and J ends lost 6 bases and 7 bases, in that order; junction bases with no gene match: 5. There are 13 residues in the CDR3. The CDR3 DNA is TGTGCCAGCAGGACAGGGTCGAGCGGGGAGCTGTTTTTT. Translation: CASRTGSSGELFF.

The chain combines TRBV9 with TRBJ2-3; D is possibly TRBD1 (6 bases). Germline values: CDR1 SGDLS, CDR2 YYNGEE. Trimming cost V 4 bases and J 2 bases, with 20 bases left between them. This CDR3 contains 17 residues. This CDR3 reads CASSPTGSPTITDTQYF. Written as DNA, the CDR3 is TGTGCCAGCAGCCCCACAGGGTCCCCGACGATCACAGATACGCAGTATTTT.

The gene calls are TRBV30 and TRBJ1-2; 7 positions match TRBD1. After removal of 5 bases from V and 3 bases from J, the junction contained 3 bases not matched to a gene. Germline values: CDR1 GTSNPN, CDR2 SVGIG (reference sequence). CDR3 size: 12 residues. Here the CDR3 DNA reads TGTGCCTGGCTGGGACAGTACTATGGCTACACCTTC. It encodes CAWLGQYYGYTF. The full variable domain, its missing parts supplied by reference TRBV30 and TRBJ1-2, is SQTIHQWPATLVQPVGSPLSLECTVEGTSNPNLYWYRQAAGRGLQLLFYSVGIGQISSEVPQNLSASRPQDRQFILSSKKLLLSDSGFYLCAWLGQYYGYTFGSGTRLTVV.

The chain couples TRBV6-5 to TRBJ2-1; no firm D call. Per the germline V gene, CDR1 is MNHEY and CDR2 is SVGAGI. V was trimmed by 0 bases and J by 5 bases, leaving 8 bases between them. This CDR3 has 14 residues. The CDR3 DNA is TGTGCCAGCAGTTACTCGAGCACCCACAATGAGCAGTTCTTC. The encoded protein is CASSYSSTHNEQFF.

V and J are TRBV13 and TRBJ1-6, with 8 bases identical to TRBD1. This CDR3 is built from 16 residues. Per germline, CDR1 PRHDT and CDR2 FYEKMQ (reference sequence). The V gene end was trimmed by 1 base and the J gene end by 14 bases; junction bases not matched to a gene: 13. The CDR3: CASSLVVGTGPQALHF. The CDR3, as DNA: TGTGCCAGCAGCTTAGTCGTCGGGACAGGTCCTCAGGCCCTCCACTTT.

The J gene is TRBJ2-3, the V gene TRBV7-9; possibly TRBD2 for D (6 bases). Per the germline V gene, CDR1 is SEHNR and CDR2 is FQNEAQ (reference sequence). The CDR3 is 13 amino acids. Between the trimmed V and J ends, which lost 5 bases and 4 bases, there was a span of 10 bases. The CDR3 protein is CASSRRDSDTQYF. CDR3 nucleotides: TGTGCCAGCAGCCGAAGGGACTCAGATACGCAGTATTTT. Using reference TRBV7-9 and TRBJ2-3 for the parts outside the CDR3, the full variable domain is DTGVSQNPRHKITKRGQNVTFRCDPISEHNRLYWYRQTLGQGPEFLTYFQNEAQLEKSRLLSDRFSAERPKGSFSTLEIQRTEQGDSAMYLCASSRRDSDTQYFGPGTRLTVL.

This clone was seen just once. The chain recombines TRBV18 with TRBJ2-2; the D gene is possibly TRBD2 (5 bases). Trimming removed 0 bases from V and 1 base from J, with 9 bases in between. CDR3 length: 16 residues. Germline CDR1 and CDR2: KGHSH and LQKENI. The CDR3 sequence is CASSPPGGRNTGELFF. DNA for the CDR3: TGTGCCAGCTCACCACCGGGTGGGAGGAACACCGGGGAGCTGTTTTTT.

The rearrangement uses TRBV5-1 and TRBJ1-5, with TRBD1 matching over 10 bases. From germline, CDR1 is SGHRS and CDR2 YFSETQ. V was pared by 5 bases and J by 2 bases, with 4 bases of the junction left unmatched. This CDR3 region has 15 residues. CDR3 DNA: TGCGCCAGCAGTTCCGGGACAGGGGGCAATCAGCCCCAGCATTTT. Its translation: CASSSGTGGNQPQHF.

The chain carries TRBV6-5 and TRBJ2-7; 7 bases align to TRBD2. This CDR3 has 15 amino acids. Unmatched junction bases numbered 6, after V lost 0 bases and J lost 4 bases. Per germline, CDR1 MNHEY and CDR2 SVGAGI. The CDR3 DNA is TGTGCCAGCAGTTACTCTATGGCGGGAGCGTACGAGCAGTACTTC. Translating gives CASSYSMAGAYEQYF.

V usage is TRBV14 and J usage is TRBJ2-5, with TRBD2 as a possible D gene (5 bases). The length of the CDR3 is 14 residues. Germline V gene data show CDR1 as SGHDN and CDR2 as FVKESK. The ends were cut back, 3 bases at V and 4 bases at J, with 12 bases in the middle. The CDR3 here is CASSQAGVRETQYF. The CDR3 bases are TGTGCCAGCAGCCAGGCCGGGGTGAGAGAGACCCAGTACTTC.

The CDR3 DNA sequence: TGTGCCAGCAGTGAACGAGGCAGGGGGCGAATTAGTCAGCCCCAGCATTTT. Its translation: CASSERGRGRISQPQHF. This chain uses TRBV6-1 with TRBJ1-5; 8 positions match TRBD1. This CDR3 has 17 residues. V gave up 2 bases and J gave up 6 bases; unmatched junction bases: 12. Germline V gives CDR1 MNHNS, CDR2 SASEGT.

The chain employs TRBV2 and TRBJ1-2; 7 bases map to TRBD1. V was pared by 6 bases and J by 2 bases, with 12 bases of the junction left unmatched. The CDR3 covers 16 residues. Germline V gene lookup returns CDR1 SNHLY and CDR2 FYNNEI. CDR3 DNA sequence: TGTGCCAGCAGAGGGACAGACGAAACCATGAACTATGGCTACACCTTC. Its translation is CASRGTDETMNYGYTF.

The chain employs TRBV6-1 and TRBJ2-1; D gene unclear. CDR3 length: 15 amino acids. Germline-derived CDR1 and CDR2 are MNHNS and SASEGT. Deletions cut 7 bases from V and 9 bases from J, with 22 bases between. CDR3 loop: CASIRSGSRVTEQFF. The CDR3 DNA is TGTGCCAGCATCCGTTCGGGTTCCCGGGTAACTGAGCAGTTCTTC.

V gene TRBV28 combines with J gene TRBJ1-2; TRBD1 matches at 8 bases. This CDR3 is 15 amino acids long. Trimming cost V 1 base and J 2 bases; bases outside gene matches: 3. CDR1 MDHEN and CDR2 SYDVKM come from the germline V gene. The CDR3 DNA reads as TGTGCCAGCAGTTTATTCGGACAGGGAAACTATGGCTACACCTTC. Amino acid sequence: CASSLFGQGNYGYTF.

V is TRBV2 and J is TRBJ2-3, with D perhaps matching TRBD1 (6 bases). This CDR3 spans 14 amino acids. Germline V gene lookup returns CDR1 SNHLY and CDR2 FYNNEI. The ends were cut back, 11 bases at V and 0 bases at J, with 15 bases in the middle. The CDR3 here is CASRGIPSTDTQYF. The CDR3 nucleotides are TGTGCCTCAAGGGGGATCCCTAGCACAGATACGCAGTATTTT.

The genes are TRBV29-1 and TRBJ2-7; tentatively, D is TRBD2 (5 bases). Between the trimmed V and J ends, which lost 6 bases and 1 base, there was a span of 10 bases. Germline V gives CDR1 SQVTM, CDR2 ANQGSEA. The CDR3 is made up of 12 amino acids. CDR3 in amino acids: CSVGLHSYEQYF. The CDR3 bases are TGCAGCGTCGGACTCCATTCCTACGAGCAGTACTTC.